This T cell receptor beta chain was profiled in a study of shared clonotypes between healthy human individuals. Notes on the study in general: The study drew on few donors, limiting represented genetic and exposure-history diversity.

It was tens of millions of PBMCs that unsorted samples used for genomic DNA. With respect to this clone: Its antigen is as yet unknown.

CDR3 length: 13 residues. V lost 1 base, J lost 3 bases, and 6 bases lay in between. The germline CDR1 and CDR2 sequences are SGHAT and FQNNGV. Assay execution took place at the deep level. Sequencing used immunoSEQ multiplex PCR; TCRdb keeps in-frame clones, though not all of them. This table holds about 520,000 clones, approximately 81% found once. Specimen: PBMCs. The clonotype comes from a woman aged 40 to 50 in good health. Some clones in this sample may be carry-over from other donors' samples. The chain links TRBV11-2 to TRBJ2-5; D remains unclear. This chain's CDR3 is CASSLVGKETQYF. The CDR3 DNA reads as TGTGCCAGCAGCTTAGTCGGAAAAGAGACCCAGTACTTC.